This TCR beta chain stems from a study of early T cells in non-severe SARS-CoV-2 infection. This clonotype was counted ten times or more. TCRdb independently ran MiXCR on the 5' RACE reads; one entry per CDR3 protein. Of 75,000 to 90,000 distinct CDR3 sequences in the sample, 8.5% to 12% are singletons; the top ten hold roughly 8%. The CDR3 covers 11 residues. Between the trimmed V and J ends, which lost 1 base and 6 bases, there was a span of 1 base. The chain recombines TRBV12-3 or TRBV12-4 with TRBJ1-5; D is unresolved. This clonotype was sampled from an adult who was a healthcare worker with PCR-confirmed SARS-CoV-2 infection or an uninfected control (not recorded which). The starting material was whole blood, obtained at baseline. DNA of the CDR3: TGTGCCAGCAGTTTAGGTCAGCCCCAGCATTTT. It encodes CASSLGQPQHF.